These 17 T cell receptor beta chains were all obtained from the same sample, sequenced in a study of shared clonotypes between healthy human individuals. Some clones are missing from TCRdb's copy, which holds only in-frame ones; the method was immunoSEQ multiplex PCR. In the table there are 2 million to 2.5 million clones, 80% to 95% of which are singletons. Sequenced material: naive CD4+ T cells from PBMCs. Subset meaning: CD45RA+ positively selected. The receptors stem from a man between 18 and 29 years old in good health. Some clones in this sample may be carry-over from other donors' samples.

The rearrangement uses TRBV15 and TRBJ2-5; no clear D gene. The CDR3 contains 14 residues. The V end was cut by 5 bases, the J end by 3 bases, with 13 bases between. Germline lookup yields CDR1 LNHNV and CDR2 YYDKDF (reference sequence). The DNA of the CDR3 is TGTGCCACCAGCGGAAGGGCAGCAAAAGAGACCCAGTACTTC. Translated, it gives CATSGRAAKETQYF.

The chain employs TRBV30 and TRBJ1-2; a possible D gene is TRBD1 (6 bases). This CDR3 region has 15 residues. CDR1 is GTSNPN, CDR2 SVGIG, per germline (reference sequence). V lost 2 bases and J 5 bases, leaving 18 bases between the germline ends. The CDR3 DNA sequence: TGTGCCTGGAGTTTACCCAGACAGGCCCTATATGGCTACACCTTC. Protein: CAWSLPRQALYGYTF.

Here the CDR3 reads CATRTSGRLQETQYF. The DNA of the CDR3 is TGCGCCACCCGGACTAGCGGACGACTCCAAGAGACCCAGTACTTC. The chain employs TRBV10-2 and TRBJ2-5; 10 bases are shared with TRBD2. CDR1 is WSHSY and CDR2 is SAAADI in the germline V gene. The CDR3 spans 15 residues. Trimming removed 10 bases from V and 1 base from J; junction bases left unmatched: 9.

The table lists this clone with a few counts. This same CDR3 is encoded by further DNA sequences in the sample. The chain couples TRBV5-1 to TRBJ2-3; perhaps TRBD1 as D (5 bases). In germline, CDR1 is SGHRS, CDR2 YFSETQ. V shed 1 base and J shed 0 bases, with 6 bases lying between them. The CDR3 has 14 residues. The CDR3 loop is CASSLQGSTDTQYF. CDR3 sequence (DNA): TGCGCCAGCAGCTTGCAGGGTAGCACAGATACGCAGTATTTT.

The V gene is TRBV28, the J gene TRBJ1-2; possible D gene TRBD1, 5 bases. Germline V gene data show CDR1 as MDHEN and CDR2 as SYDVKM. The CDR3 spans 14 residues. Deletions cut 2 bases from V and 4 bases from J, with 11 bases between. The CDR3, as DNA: TGTGCCAGCAGTTTAGCGGGGGTTCCCTATGGCTACACCTTC. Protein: CASSLAGVPYGYTF.

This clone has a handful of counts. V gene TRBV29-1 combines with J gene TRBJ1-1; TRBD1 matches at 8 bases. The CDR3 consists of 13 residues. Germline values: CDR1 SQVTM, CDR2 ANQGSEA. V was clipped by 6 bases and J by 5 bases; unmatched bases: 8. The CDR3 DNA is TGCAGCGTCAGGGGACAGGCAGGAACTGAAGCTTTCTTT. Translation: CSVRGQAGTEAFF.

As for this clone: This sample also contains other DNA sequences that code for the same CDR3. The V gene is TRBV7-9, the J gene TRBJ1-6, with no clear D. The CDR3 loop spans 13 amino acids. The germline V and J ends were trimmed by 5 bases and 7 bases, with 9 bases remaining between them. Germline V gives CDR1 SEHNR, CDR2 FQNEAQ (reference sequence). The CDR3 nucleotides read TGTGCCAGCAGCCCAGGAACGAATTCACCCCTCCACTTT. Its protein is CASSPGTNSPLHF.

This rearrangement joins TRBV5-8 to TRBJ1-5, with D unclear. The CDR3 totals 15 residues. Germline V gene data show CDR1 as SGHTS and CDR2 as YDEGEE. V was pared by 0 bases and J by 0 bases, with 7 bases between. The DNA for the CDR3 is TGTGCCAGCAGCTTGGAAGGATATAGCAATCAGCCCCAGCATTTT. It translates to CASSLEGYSNQPQHF.

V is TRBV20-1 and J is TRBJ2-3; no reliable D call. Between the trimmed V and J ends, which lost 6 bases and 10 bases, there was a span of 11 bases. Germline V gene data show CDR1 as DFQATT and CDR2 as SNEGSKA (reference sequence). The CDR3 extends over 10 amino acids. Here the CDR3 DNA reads TGCAGTGCCAGCCTAGGTCCGCAGTATTTT. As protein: CSASLGPQYF.

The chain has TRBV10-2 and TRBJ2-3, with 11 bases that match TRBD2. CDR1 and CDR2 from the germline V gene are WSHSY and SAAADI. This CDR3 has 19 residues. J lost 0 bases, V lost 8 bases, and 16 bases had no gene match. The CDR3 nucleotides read TGCGCCAGCCCTGAGGGGCTAGCGGGAGGCTCTGGTAGCACAGATACGCAGTATTTT. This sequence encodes CASPEGLAGGSGSTDTQYF.

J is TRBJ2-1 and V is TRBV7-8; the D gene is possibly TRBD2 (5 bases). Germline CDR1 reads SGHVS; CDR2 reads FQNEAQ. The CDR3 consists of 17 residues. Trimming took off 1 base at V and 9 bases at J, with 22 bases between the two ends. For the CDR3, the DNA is TGTGCCAGCAGCTTAGGGGTCCCGGACTCGCAATATCTTGAGCAGTTCTTC. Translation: CASSLGVPDSQYLEQFF.

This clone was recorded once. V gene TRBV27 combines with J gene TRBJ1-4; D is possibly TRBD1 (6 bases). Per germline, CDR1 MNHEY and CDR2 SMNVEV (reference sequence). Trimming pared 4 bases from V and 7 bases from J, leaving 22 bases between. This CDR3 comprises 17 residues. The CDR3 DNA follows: TGTGCCAGCAGTTCCAATCTCAGGGGAGGGTGGGGTGAAAAACTGTTTTTT. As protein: CASSSNLRGGWGEKLFF. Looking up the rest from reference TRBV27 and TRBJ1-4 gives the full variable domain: EAQVTQNPRYLITVTGKKLTVTCSQNMNHEYMSWYRQDPGLGLRQIYYSMNVEVTDKGDVPEGYKVSRKEKRNFPLILESPSPNQTSLYFCASSSNLRGGWGEKLFFGSGTQLSVL.

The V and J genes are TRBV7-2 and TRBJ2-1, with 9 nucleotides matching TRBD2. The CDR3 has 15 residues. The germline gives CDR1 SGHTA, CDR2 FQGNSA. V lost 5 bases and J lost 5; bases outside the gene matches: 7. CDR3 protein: CASSPEASGDNEQFF. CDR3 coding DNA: TGTGCCAGCAGCCCAGAGGCTAGCGGGGACAATGAGCAGTTCTTC.

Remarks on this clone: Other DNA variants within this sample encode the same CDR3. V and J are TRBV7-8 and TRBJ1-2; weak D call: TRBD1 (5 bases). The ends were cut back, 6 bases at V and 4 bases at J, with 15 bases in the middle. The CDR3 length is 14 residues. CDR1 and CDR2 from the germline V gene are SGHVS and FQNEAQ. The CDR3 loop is CASSQGPDLYGYTF. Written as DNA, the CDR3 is TGTGCCAGCAGTCAGGGACCGGACCTCTATGGCTACACCTTC.

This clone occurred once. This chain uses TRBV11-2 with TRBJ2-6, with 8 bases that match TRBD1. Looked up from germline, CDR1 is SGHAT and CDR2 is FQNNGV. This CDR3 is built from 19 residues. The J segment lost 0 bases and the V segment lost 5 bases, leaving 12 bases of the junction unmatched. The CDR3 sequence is CASSPWQGASPSGANVLTF. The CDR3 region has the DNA TGTGCCAGCAGCCCTTGGCAGGGGGCCTCACCCTCTGGGGCCAACGTCCTGACTTTC.

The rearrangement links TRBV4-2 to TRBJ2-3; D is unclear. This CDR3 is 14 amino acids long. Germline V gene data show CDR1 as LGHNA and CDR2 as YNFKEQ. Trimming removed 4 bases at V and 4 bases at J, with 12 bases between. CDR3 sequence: CASSPRLGADTQYF. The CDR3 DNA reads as TGTGCCAGCAGCCCCAGGTTGGGTGCAGATACGCAGTATTTT.

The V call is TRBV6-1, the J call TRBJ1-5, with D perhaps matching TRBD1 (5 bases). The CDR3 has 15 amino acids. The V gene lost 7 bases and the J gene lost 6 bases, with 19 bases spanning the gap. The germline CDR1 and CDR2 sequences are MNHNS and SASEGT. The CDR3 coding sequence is TGTGCCAGCATCGCTCCCGGCGGGGGGGGTCAGCCCCAGCATTTT. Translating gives CASIAPGGGGQPQHF.